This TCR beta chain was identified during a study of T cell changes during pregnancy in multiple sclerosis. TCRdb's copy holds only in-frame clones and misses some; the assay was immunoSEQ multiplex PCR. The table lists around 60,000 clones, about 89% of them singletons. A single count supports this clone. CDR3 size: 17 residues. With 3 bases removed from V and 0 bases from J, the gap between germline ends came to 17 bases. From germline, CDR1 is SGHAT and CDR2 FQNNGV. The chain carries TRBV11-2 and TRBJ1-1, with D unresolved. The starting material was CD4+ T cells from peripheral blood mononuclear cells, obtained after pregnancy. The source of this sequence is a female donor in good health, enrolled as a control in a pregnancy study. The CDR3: CASSLPASGTLNTEAFF. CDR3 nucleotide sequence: TGTGCCAGCAGCTTGCCTGCATCGGGAACCTTGAACACTGAAGCTTTCTTT.